Shown below are 25 T cell receptor beta chains from a single sample sequenced in a study of post-analysis software for immune sequencing data. The study's findings and limits: TRBV segments more frequent in patients than in controls numbered several and included TRBV5-6, TRBV5-1 and TRBV20-1.

Their antigen targets remain unknown. Unique molecular identifiers tagged the TCR beta cDNA libraries. Each CDR3 protein is one row after TCRdb ran MiXCR on the PCR reads. The table records a few hundred thousand distinct CDR3 sequences, around a third of them present only once. Sequenced sample: blood. The receptors come from a girl aged 2-17 years with multiple sclerosis.

The genes are TRBV29-1 and TRBJ2-5; weak D call: TRBD1 (6 bases). The CDR3 is 14 residues long. The ends were cut back, 4 bases at V and 0 bases at J, with 12 bases in the middle. Germline-derived CDR1 and CDR2 are SQVTM and ANQGSEA. CDR3 nucleotide sequence: TGCAGCGTTGGAGTTCAGGGGTACCAAGAGACCCAGTACTTC. Encoded protein: CSVGVQGYQETQYF.

The chain recombines TRBV7-3 with TRBJ1-1; tentative D call: TRBD1 (6 bases). V was shortened by 8 bases and J by 3 bases, with 13 bases between the two germline ends. The CDR3 covers 13 residues. Germline CDR1 SGHTA, CDR2 FQGTGA. In nucleotides, the CDR3 is TGTGCCAGCTCCCGGGACAAATACACTGAAGCTTTCTTT. Translated: CASSRDKYTEAFF.

The rearrangement joins TRBV6-5 to TRBJ1-2, with 8 bases aligning to TRBD1. CDR1 and CDR2 (germline): MNHEY, SVGAGI. The CDR3 runs 16 residues. V dropped 4 bases and J dropped 2; count of bases not matched to a gene: 9. CDR3 sequence (DNA): TGTGCCAGCAGTTCGGACAGGGCGAAATACAACTATGGCTACACCTTC. This translates into CASSSDRAKYNYGYTF.

The chain uses TRBV7-2 and TRBJ2-2, with D tentatively TRBD1 or TRBD2 (6 bases each). This CDR3 has 15 amino acids. Trimming removed 3 bases at V and 5 bases at J, with 13 bases between. The germline gives CDR1 SGHTA, CDR2 FQGNSA. The CDR3: CASSLNSGATGELFF. Written as DNA, the CDR3 is TGTGCCAGCAGCTTGAACTCGGGGGCTACCGGGGAGCTGTTTTTT.

The table lists this clonotype with many counts. The chain couples TRBV11-2 to TRBJ2-3, with D possibly called TRBD1 or TRBD2 (7 bases each). Between the trimmed V and J ends, which lost 5 bases and 4 bases, there was a span of 13 bases. Germline CDR1 and CDR2: SGHAT and FQNNGV. The CDR3 has 14 amino acids. In DNA form, the CDR3 reads TGTGCCAGCAGCCAGGGGGGGGCCGCAGATACGCAGTATTTT. Protein product: CASSQGGAADTQYF.

The V call is TRBV11-2, the J call TRBJ1-1, with D perhaps matching TRBD1 (5 bases). The ends were cut back, 4 bases at V and 1 base at J, with 13 bases in the middle. The CDR3 spans 15 residues. Per germline, CDR1 SGHAT and CDR2 FQNNGV. CDR3: CASSSNSQGNTEAFF. CDR3 bases: TGTGCCAGCAGCTCAAACTCTCAGGGGAACACTGAAGCTTTCTTT.

This chain uses TRBV5-1 with TRBJ1-1; 9 nucleotides match TRBD1. Germline CDR1 is SGHRS and CDR2 is YFSETQ. The CDR3 consists of 16 residues. V dropped 5 bases and J dropped 3; count of bases not matched to a gene: 11. The CDR3 spells CASSWYGQGMDTEAFF. In nucleotides, the CDR3 is TGCGCCAGCAGTTGGTACGGACAGGGGATGGACACTGAAGCTTTCTTT.

This chain joins TRBV20-1 and TRBJ2-5, with TRBD2 identical over 8 bases. Germline assignment: CDR1 DFQATT and CDR2 SNEGSKA (reference sequence). Trimming cost V 3 bases and J 11 bases; bases outside gene matches: 5. The CDR3 spans 11 residues. CDR3 loop: CSASSREEQYF. The CDR3 nucleotides are TGCAGTGCTAGCTCGCGGGAGGAGCAGTACTTC.

The V gene is TRBV7-9, the J gene TRBJ1-6, with D maybe TRBD1 (6 bases). The CDR3 loop spans 17 amino acids. The germline gives CDR1 SEHNR, CDR2 FQNEAQ (reference sequence). Trimming removed 6 bases from V and 0 bases from J, with 15 bases in between. CDR3 sequence: CASSRPGHSSYNSPLHF. DNA of the CDR3: TGTGCCAGCAGTCGACCGGGACACAGCTCCTATAATTCACCCCTCCACTTT.

The V call is TRBV11-2, the J call TRBJ2-1; D is possibly TRBD1 or TRBD2 (5 bases each). This CDR3 comprises 14 residues. Looked up from germline, CDR1 is SGHAT and CDR2 is FQNNGV. V was trimmed by 7 bases and J by 6 bases, leaving 16 bases between them. CDR3 sequence reads: CASTRGFQGNEQFF. CDR3 bases: TGTGCCAGCACGAGGGGTTTCCAGGGCAATGAGCAGTTCTTC.

The chain links TRBV6-5 to TRBJ1-2; 9 positions match TRBD1. The CDR3 runs to 14 residues. V lost 7 bases and J lost 9; bases outside the gene matches: 12. CDR1 MNHEY and CDR2 SVGAGI come from the germline V gene. This CDR3 is CASNRDREGLSYTF. The CDR3 bases are TGTGCCAGCAACCGGGACAGGGAGGGACTGAGCTACACCTTC.

This clonotype was found many times. V gene TRBV6-4 combines with J gene TRBJ1-2; D is ambiguous. The CDR3 consists of 13 residues. V was pared by 0 bases and J by 8 bases, with 10 bases between. Per the germline V gene, CDR1 is MRHNA and CDR2 is SNTAGT. This CDR3 reads CASSDSAGRGYTF. The CDR3, as DNA: TGTGCCAGCAGTGACTCGGCCGGGCGGGGCTACACCTTC.

The chain uses TRBV20-1 and TRBJ2-5; no clear D. This CDR3 has 12 amino acids. Trimming took off 0 bases at V and 11 bases at J, with 13 bases between the two ends. CDR1 and CDR2 from the germline V gene are DFQATT and SNEGSKA (reference sequence). The CDR3 here is CSARDVLDEQYF. The CDR3 bases are TGCAGTGCTAGAGATGTCCTTGATGAGCAGTACTTC.

The genes are TRBV5-1 and TRBJ1-2; 7 positions agree with TRBD1. The CDR3 sequence is 15 residues long. The germline gives CDR1 SGHRS, CDR2 YFSETQ. Germline trimming cut 2 bases from V and 0 bases from J; bases unmatched to any gene: 4. This CDR3 reads CASSFAGTANYGYTF. CDR3 coding DNA: TGCGCCAGCAGCTTCGCCGGGACAGCTAACTATGGCTACACCTTC. Supplemented by reference TRBV5-1 and TRBJ1-2, the full variable domain reads KAGVTQTPRYLIKTRGQQVTLSCSPISGHRSVSWYQQTPGQGLQFLFEYFSETQRNKGNFPGRFSGRQFSNSRSEMNVSTLELGDSALYLCASSFAGTANYGYTFGSGTRLTVV.

The sample holds a few counts of this clonotype. This rearrangement joins TRBV10-3 to TRBJ2-1; TRBD1 agrees at 9 bases. This CDR3 is 15 amino acids long. The germline V gene has CDR1 ENHRY and CDR2 SYGVKD. V gave up 6 bases and J gave up 6 bases; unmatched junction bases: 9. DNA for the CDR3: TGTGCCATCAGCTCCGGGACAGGGATTACCAATGAGCAGTTCTTC. Its protein product is CAISSGTGITNEQFF.

V usage is TRBV7-2 and J usage is TRBJ2-2; D ambiguous. Germline CDR1 is SGHTA and CDR2 is FQGNSA. Trimming took 2 bases from V and 3 from J, leaving 10 bases between them. The CDR3 spans 15 residues. The DNA for the CDR3 is TGTGCCAGCAGCTTATTGGCGGCGGACACCGGGGAGCTGTTTTTT. It yields the protein CASSLLAADTGELFF.

The chain recombines TRBV27 with TRBJ1-5, with D hard to call. CDR1 and CDR2 from the germline V gene are MNHEY and SMNVEV (reference sequence). V was cut by 0 bases and J by 4 bases, with 4 bases left in between. The CDR3 is made up of 13 amino acids. In DNA, the CDR3 is TGTGCCAGCAGTTTATCGATGAATCAGCCCCAGCATTTT. Protein: CASSLSMNQPQHF.

Note on this clonotype: At one boundary the junction diverges from the germline segment, which might be a read error. The rearrangement uses TRBV7-2 and TRBJ2-2; 10 positions agree with TRBD2. The germline V gene has CDR1 SGHTA and CDR2 FQGNSA. The CDR3 sequence is 16 residues long. The CDR3 loop is CAGSFASGGGTGELFF. The DNA of the CDR3 is TGTGCCGGCAGCTTCGCTAGCGGGGGTGGCACCGGGGAGCTGTTTTTT.

This clonotype was counted once. This may stem from a read error, because a much larger clone lies one nucleotide away. The rearrangement joins TRBV29-1 to TRBJ1-2; D unresolved. CDR3 length: 11 amino acids. The V gene's germline CDR1 is SQVTM and CDR2 ANQGSEA. This CDR3 is CCVEATYGYTF. Written as DNA, the CDR3 is TGCTGCGTTGAAGCCACATATGGCTACACCTTC.

This clonotype was detected a few times. Here the CDR3 reads CASSTGTGALNEQFF. The CDR3 nucleotides read TGTGCCAGCAGCACCGGGACAGGGGCTCTCAATGAGCAGTTCTTC. This chain joins TRBV7-2 and TRBJ2-1; 10 nucleotides agree with TRBD1. Trimming at V came to 5 bases and at J to 6 bases, leaving 7 bases not matched to a gene. The CDR3 is made up of 15 amino acids. The germline gives CDR1 SGHTA, CDR2 FQGNSA.

This chain joins TRBV29-1 and TRBJ2-3, with TRBD1 matching 7 bases. Germline values: CDR1 SQVTM, CDR2 ANQGSEA. This CDR3 spans 12 amino acids. J lost 6 bases, V lost 7 bases, and 7 bases had no gene match. CDR3 sequence: CSGGGAGDTQYF. DNA for the CDR3: TGCAGCGGAGGGGGCGCCGGGGATACGCAGTATTTT.

V and J are TRBV5-1 and TRBJ2-3; 7 positions agree with TRBD2. Losses at the gene ends were 1 base for V and 0 bases for J; bases not matched to a gene: 2. The germline CDR1 and CDR2 sequences are SGHRS and YFSETQ. CDR3 length equals 15 residues. Written as DNA, the CDR3 is TGCGCCAGCAGCTTGTGGCGGGGGAGCACAGATACGCAGTATTTT. It codes for CASSLWRGSTDTQYF.

In its sample, this clonotype was seen a few times. V is TRBV20-1 and J is TRBJ2-3; 8 bases align to TRBD2. The junction had 12 bases not matched to a gene; V was cut back by 4 bases and J by 0 bases. This CDR3 region has 17 residues. Germline lookup yields CDR1 DFQATT and CDR2 SNEGSKA (reference sequence). The CDR3 sequence: CSATGTRGTESTDTQYF. As DNA, the CDR3 is TGCAGTGCTACCGGGACTAGGGGCACCGAAAGCACAGATACGCAGTATTTT.

The rearrangement links TRBV20-1 to TRBJ1-2; 11 bases are shared with TRBD1. V shed 6 bases, J shed 11 bases, and the junction held 11 bases outside the gene matches. The germline gives CDR1 DFQATT, CDR2 SNEGSKA (reference sequence). This CDR3 is 13 amino acids long. Here the CDR3 DNA reads TGCAGTGCCGTGACCCGGGACAGGGGGGCATACACCTTC. Encoded protein: CSAVTRDRGAYTF.

This clonotype was seen repeatedly, ten times or more. This sequence joins TRBV5-5 and TRBJ2-3, with 7 positions matching TRBD1. Germline trimming cut 0 bases from V and 4 bases from J; bases unmatched to any gene: 2. The CDR3 totals 14 residues. CDR1 and CDR2 from the germline V gene are SGHKS and YYEKEE (reference sequence). The CDR3, as DNA: TGTGCCAGCAGCTTGGAACAGGGGTCAGATACGCAGTATTTT. This encodes CASSLEQGSDTQYF. The complete variable domain, with remaining parts taken from reference TRBV5-5 and TRBJ2-3, reads DAGVTQSPTHLIKTRGQQVTLRCSPISGHKSVSWYQQVLGQGPQFIFQYYEKEERGRGNFPDRFSARQFPNYSSELNVNALLLGDSALYLCASSLEQGSDTQYFGPGTRLTVL.